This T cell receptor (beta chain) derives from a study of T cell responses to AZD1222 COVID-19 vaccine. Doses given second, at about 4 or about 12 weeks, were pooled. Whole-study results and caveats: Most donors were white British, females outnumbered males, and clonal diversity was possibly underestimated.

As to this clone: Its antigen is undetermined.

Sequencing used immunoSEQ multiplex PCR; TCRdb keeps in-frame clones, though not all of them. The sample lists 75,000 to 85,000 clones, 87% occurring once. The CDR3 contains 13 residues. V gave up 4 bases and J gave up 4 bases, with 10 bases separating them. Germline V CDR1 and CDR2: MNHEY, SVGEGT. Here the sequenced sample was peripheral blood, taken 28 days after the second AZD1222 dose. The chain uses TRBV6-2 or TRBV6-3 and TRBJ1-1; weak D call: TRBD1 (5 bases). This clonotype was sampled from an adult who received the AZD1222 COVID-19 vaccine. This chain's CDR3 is CASSLPGRTEAFF. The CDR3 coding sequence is TGTGCCAGCAGTTTGCCAGGGCGCACTGAAGCTTTCTTT.